This T cell receptor (beta chain) comes out of a study of cytomegalovirus exposure and HLA in healthy donors. Study findings and constraints: Overall, 164 TCR beta chains were annotated as cytomegalovirus-associated. Usually a TCR sequence was rare, but some public TCRs were found in many donors. A later analysis, which compared TCR beta chains of equal frequency, found the HLA-associated ones more clonally expanded.

In the PCR, 60 Vbeta and 13 Jbeta primers were used. Libraries were prepared by immunoSEQ multiplex PCR; TCRdb keeps only in-frame clonotypes and omits some of them. The sample comprises approximately 140,000 clones, around 83% of which are singletons, and around 4.1% rests with the top ten. As to this clone: No antigen is known for it.

Trimming stripped 6 bases from V and 4 bases from J, with 15 bases between. Germline CDR1 reads MRHNA; CDR2 reads SNTAGT. The CDR3 is 14 amino acids. J is TRBJ1-1 and V is TRBV6-4; D is uncertain. Sequencing was carried out using PBMCs. This TCR derives from a man aged 40-50 years in good health and CMV-seropositive. The CDR3 DNA is TGTGCCAGCAGGATGGAGGGAAGCGTCACTGAAGCTTTCTTT. It yields the protein CASRMEGSVTEAFF.